The entry that follows covers one TCR beta chain sequence. Its antigen is not identified. No infections or other immune events were documented during collection. The V segment lost 1 base and the J segment 5 bases; nucleotides outside the gene matches: 9. The germline V gene has CDR1 SGHVS and CDR2 FNYEAQ. The CDR3 consists of 16 residues. This sample stems from a study of identifying expanded T cells in peripheral blood. Study outcomes and limitations: Approximately two-week clone count variance significantly increased as total template count grew. Roughly 1.2 clones differed between technical replicates, versus roughly 16 and 20 over time.

TCRdb's table, derived via immunoSEQ multiplex PCR, lists solely in-frame clones and lacks some. The sample yields about 89,000 clones, around 88% seen once. Sequenced material: blood. This clonotype was sampled from a person between 18 and 75 years old in good health. The chain has TRBV7-6 and TRBJ2-7, with TRBD1 identical over 9 bases. The CDR3: CASSLGGQGQGHEQYF. CDR3 nucleotide sequence: TGTGCCAGCAGCTTAGGAGGGCAGGGACAGGGCCACGAGCAGTACTTC.